This section outlines one TCR beta chain sequence together with its context. Its antigen is unidentified. Sequencing was performed with immunoSEQ multiplex PCR; in TCRdb, only in-frame clones are kept and a portion is missing. The sample lists 120,000 to 150,000 clones; around 88% were seen once. CDR1 LGHNA and CDR2 YSLEER come from the germline V gene. The CDR3 has 14 residues. Unmatched junction bases numbered 6, after V lost 3 bases and J lost 6 bases. The data stem from a study of T cell responses to AZD1222 COVID-19 vaccine. Overall study findings and caveats: None of the repertoires were sampled until the peak T cell response had passed. A mostly white British donor set with more females was recruited, and clonal diversity was possibly underestimated.

This specimen consisted of peripheral blood, obtained on day 0 of MenACWY control vaccination. The TCR originated in an adult in good health. This sequence joins TRBV4-3 and TRBJ1-2, with 8 bases that match TRBD1. Here the CDR3 DNA reads TGCGCCAGCAGCCAGACGGACAGGGAGAATGGCTACACCTTC. Translating it yields CASSQTDRENGYTF.